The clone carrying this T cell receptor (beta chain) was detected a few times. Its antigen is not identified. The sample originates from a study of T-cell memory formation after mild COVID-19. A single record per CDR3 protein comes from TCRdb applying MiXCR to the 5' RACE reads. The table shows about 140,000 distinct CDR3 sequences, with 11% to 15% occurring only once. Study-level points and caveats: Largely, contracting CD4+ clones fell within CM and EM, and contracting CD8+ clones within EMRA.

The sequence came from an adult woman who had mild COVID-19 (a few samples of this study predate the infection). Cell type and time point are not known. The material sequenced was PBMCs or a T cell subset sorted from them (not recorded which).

The CDR3 DNA reads TGCGCCAGCAGCTTGGATTCCAGGGGATGGGGCTACACCTTC. Amino acids: CASSLDSRGWGYTF. The V call is TRBV5-1, the J call TRBJ1-2; a weak D match, TRBD1 (6 bases). This CDR3 is built from 14 residues. Germline V gives CDR1 SGHRS, CDR2 YFSETQ. The V gene lost 0 bases and the J gene lost 8 bases, with 14 bases spanning the gap. The full variable domain, with the rest looked up from reference TRBV5-1 and TRBJ1-2, is KAGVTQTPRYLIKTRGQQVTLSCSPISGHRSVSWYQQTPGQGLQFLFEYFSETQRNKGNFPGRFSGRQFSNSRSEMNVSTLELGDSALYLCASSLDSRGWGYTFGSGTRLTVV.